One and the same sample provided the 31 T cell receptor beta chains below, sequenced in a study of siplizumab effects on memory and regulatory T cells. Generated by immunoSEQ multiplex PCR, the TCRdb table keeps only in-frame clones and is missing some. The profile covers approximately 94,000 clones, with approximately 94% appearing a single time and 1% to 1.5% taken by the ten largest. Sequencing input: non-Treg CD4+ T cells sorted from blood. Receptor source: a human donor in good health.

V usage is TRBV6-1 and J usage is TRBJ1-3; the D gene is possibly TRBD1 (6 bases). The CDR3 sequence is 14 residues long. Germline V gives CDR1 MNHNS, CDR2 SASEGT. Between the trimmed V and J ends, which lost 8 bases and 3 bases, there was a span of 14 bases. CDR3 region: CASGLGGFGNTIYF. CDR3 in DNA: TGTGCCAGCGGGTTAGGGGGATTTGGAAACACCATATATTTT.

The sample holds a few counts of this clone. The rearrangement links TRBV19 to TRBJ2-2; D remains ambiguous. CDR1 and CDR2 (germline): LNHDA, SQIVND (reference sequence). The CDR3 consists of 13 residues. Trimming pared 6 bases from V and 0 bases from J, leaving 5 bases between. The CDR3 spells CASRQSNTGELFF. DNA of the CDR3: TGTGCCAGTAGACAGTCGAACACCGGGGAGCTGTTTTTT.

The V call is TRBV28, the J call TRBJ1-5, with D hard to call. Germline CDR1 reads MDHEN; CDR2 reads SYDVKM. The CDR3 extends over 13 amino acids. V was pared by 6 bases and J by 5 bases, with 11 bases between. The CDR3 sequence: CASRGTPYQPQHF. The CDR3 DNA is TGTGCCAGCAGAGGCACTCCTTATCAGCCCCAGCATTTT.

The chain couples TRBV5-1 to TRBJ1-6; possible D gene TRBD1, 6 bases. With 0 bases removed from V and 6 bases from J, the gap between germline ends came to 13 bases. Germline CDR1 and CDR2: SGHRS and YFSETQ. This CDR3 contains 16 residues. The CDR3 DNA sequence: TGCGCCAGCAGCTTGGGCACAGGGAACGGTAATTCACCCCTCCACTTT. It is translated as CASSLGTGNGNSPLHF. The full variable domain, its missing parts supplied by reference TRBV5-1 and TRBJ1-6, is KAGVTQTPRYLIKTRGQQVTLSCSPISGHRSVSWYQQTPGQGLQFLFEYFSETQRNKGNFPGRFSGRQFSNSRSEMNVSTLELGDSALYLCASSLGTGNGNSPLHFGNGTRLTVT.

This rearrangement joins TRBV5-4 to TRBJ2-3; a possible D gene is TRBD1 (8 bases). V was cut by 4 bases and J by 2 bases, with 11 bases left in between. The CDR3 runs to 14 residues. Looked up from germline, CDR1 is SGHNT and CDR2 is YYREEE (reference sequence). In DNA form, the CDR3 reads TGTGCCAGCAGCACAGGGGGGGTCACAGATACGCAGTATTTT. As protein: CASSTGGVTDTQYF.

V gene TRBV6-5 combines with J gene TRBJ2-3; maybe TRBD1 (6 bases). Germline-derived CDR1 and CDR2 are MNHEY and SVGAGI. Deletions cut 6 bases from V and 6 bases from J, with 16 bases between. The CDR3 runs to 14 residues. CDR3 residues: CASSLSQGMDTQYF. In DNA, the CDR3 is TGTGCCAGCAGCCTTTCACAGGGAATGGATACGCAGTATTTT.

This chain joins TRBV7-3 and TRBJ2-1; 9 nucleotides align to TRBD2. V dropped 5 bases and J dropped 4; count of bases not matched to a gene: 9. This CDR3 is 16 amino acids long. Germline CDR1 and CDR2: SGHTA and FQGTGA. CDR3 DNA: TGTGCCAGCAGCCAGTCCGGGACTAGCACGTACAATGAGCAGTTCTTC. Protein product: CASSQSGTSTYNEQFF.

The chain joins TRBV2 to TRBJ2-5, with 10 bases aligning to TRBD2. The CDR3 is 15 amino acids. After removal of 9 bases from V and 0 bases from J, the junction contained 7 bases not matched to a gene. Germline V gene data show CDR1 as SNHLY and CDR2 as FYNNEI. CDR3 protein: CARGRTSGYQETQYF. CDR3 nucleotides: TGTGCCAGAGGGAGGACTAGCGGATACCAAGAGACCCAGTACTTC.

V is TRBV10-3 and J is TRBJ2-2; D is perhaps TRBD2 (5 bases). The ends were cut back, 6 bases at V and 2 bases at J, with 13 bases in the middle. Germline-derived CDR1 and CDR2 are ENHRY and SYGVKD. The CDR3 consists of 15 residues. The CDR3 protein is CAIRKSGTNTGELFF. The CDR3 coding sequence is TGTGCCATCAGGAAGAGCGGAACTAACACCGGGGAGCTGTTTTTT.

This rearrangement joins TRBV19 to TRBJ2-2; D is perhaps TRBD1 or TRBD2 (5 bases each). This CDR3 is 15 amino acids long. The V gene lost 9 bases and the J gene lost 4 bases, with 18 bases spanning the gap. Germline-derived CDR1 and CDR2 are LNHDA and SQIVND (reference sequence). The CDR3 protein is CASIGTSGPTGELFF. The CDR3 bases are TGTGCCAGCATAGGGACCTCAGGGCCCACCGGGGAGCTGTTTTTT. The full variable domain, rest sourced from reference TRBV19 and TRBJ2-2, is DGGITQSPKYLFRKEGQNVTLSCEQNLNHDAMYWYRQDPGQGLRLIYYSQIVNDFQKGDIAEGYSVSREKKESFPLTVTSAQKNPTAFYLCASIGTSGPTGELFFGEGSRLTVL.

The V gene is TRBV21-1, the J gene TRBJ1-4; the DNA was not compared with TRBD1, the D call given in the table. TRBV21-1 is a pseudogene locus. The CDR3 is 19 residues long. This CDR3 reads CASSKGQGPRLSTNEKLFF. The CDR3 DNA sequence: TGTGCCAGCAGCAAGGGACAGGGGCCCAGACTATCAACTAATGAAAAACTGTTTTTT.

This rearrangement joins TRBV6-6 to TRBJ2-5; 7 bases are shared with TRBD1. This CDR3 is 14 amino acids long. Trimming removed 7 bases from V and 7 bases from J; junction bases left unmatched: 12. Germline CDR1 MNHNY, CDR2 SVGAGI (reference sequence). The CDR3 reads CASNQQGSGGTQYF. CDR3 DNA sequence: TGTGCCAGCAACCAACAGGGGTCGGGCGGGACCCAGTACTTC.

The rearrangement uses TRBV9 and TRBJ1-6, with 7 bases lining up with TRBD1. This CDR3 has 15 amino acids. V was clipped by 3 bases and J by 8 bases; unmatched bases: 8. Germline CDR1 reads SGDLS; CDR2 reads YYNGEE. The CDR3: CASSALPGGDSPLHF. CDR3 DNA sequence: TGTGCCAGCAGCGCCTTACCAGGGGGTGATTCACCCCTCCACTTT.

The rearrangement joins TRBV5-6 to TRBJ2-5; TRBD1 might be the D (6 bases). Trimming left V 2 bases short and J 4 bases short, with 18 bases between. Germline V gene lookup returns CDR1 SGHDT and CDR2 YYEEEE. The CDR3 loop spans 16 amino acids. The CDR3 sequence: CASSFIWQGIGETQYF. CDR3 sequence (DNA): TGTGCCAGCAGCTTCATATGGCAGGGGATAGGAGAGACCCAGTACTTC.

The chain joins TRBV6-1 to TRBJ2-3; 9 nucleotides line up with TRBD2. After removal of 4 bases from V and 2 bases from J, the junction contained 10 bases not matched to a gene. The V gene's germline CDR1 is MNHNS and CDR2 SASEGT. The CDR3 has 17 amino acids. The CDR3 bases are TGTGCCAGCAGTGGCGGGAGGGCCTCAATCATCACAGATACGCAGTATTTT. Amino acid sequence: CASSGGRASIITDTQYF.

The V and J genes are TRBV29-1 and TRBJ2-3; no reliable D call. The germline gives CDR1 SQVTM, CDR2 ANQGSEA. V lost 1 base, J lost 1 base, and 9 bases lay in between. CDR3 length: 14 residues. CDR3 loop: CSVEGVVGTDTQYF. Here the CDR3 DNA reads TGCAGCGTTGAAGGGGTAGTCGGCACAGATACGCAGTATTTT.

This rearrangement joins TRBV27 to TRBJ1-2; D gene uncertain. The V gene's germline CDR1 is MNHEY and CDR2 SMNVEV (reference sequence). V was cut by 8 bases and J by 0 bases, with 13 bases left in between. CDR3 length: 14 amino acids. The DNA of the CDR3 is TGTGCCAGCGGCACACGAAACACTAACTATGGCTACACCTTC. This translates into CASGTRNTNYGYTF.

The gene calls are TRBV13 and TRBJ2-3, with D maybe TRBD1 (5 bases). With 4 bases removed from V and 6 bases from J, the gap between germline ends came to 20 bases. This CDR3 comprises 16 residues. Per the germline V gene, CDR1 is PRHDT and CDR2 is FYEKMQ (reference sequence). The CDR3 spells CASSSRRTSGPDTQYF. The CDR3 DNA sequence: TGTGCCAGCAGCTCCCGACGGACATCGGGTCCGGATACGCAGTATTTT.

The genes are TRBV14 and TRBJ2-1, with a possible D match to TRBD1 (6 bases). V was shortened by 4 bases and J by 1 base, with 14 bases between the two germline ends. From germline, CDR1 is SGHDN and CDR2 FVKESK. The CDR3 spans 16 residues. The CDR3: CASSPSVRGSYNEQFF. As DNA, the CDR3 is TGTGCCAGCAGCCCGTCCGTTAGGGGGTCCTACAATGAGCAGTTCTTC. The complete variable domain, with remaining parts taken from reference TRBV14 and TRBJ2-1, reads EAGVTQFPSHSVIEKGQTVTLRCDPISGHDNLYWYRRVMGKEIKFLLHFVKESKQDESGMPNNRFLAERTGGTYSTLKVQPAELEDSGVYFCASSPSVRGSYNEQFFGPGTRLTVL.

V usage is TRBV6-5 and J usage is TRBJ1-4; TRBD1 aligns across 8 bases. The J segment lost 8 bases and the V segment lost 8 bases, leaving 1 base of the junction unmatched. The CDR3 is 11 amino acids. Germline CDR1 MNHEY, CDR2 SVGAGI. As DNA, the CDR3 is TGTGCCAGCGGACAGGGCGAAAAACTGTTTTTT. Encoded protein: CASGQGEKLFF.

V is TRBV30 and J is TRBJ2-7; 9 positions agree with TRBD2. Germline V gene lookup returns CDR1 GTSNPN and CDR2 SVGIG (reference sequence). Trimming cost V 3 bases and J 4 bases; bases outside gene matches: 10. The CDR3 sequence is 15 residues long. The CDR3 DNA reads TGTGCCTGGAGCGTAGATAGCGGGAGTGGGTACGAGCAGTACTTC. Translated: CAWSVDSGSGYEQYF. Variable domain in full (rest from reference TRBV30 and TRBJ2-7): SQTIHQWPATLVQPVGSPLSLECTVEGTSNPNLYWYRQAAGRGLQLLFYSVGIGQISSEVPQNLSASRPQDRQFILSSKKLLLSDSGFYLCAWSVDSGSGYEQYFGPGTRLTVT.

The CDR3 DNA sequence: TGTGCCAGCAGCGTAGGGGCCCAGGGCGGGTCCGACTACGAGCAGTACTTC. The encoded protein is CASSVGAQGGSDYEQYF. The chain employs TRBV9 and TRBJ2-7; D is perhaps TRBD1 or TRBD2 (5 bases each). Per germline, CDR1 SGDLS and CDR2 YYNGEE. The CDR3 runs to 17 residues. Trimming removed 0 bases at V and 3 bases at J, with 19 bases between.

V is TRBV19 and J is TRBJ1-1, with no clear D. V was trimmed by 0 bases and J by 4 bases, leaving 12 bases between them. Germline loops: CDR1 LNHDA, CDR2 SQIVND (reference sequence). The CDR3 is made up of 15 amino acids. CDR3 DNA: TGTGCCAGTAGTATAGATTATCGGGGAGGCACTGAAGCTTTCTTT. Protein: CASSIDYRGGTEAFF.

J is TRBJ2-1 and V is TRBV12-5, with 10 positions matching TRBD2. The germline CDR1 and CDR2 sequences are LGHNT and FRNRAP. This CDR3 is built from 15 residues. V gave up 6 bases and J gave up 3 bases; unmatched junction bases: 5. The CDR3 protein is CASGSGTSVYNEQFF. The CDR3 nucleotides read TGTGCTAGTGGCTCCGGGACTAGCGTCTACAATGAGCAGTTCTTC. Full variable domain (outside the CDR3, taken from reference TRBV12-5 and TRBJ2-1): DARVTQTPRHKVTEMGQEVTMRCQPILGHNTVFWYRQTMMQGLELLAYFRNRAPLDDSGMPKDRFSAEMPDATLATLKIQPSEPRDSAVYFCASGSGTSVYNEQFFGPGTRLTVL.

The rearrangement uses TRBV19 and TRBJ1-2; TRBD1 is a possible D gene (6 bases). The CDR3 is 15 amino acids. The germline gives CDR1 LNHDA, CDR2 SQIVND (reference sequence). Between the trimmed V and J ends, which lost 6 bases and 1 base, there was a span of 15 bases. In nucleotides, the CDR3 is TGTGCCAGTAGCCACGGGACACCCGTTAACTATGGCTACACCTTC. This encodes CASSHGTPVNYGYTF.

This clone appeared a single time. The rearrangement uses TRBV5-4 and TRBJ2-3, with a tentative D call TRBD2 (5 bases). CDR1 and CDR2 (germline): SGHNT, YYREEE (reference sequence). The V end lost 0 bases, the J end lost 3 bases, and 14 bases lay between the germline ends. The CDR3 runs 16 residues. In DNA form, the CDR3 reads TGTGCCAGCAGCTTGGCCGGGGTGGGGTTAACAGATACGCAGTATTTT. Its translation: CASSLAGVGLTDTQYF. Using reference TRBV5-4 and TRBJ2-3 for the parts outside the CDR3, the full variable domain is ETGVTQSPTHLIKTRGQQVTLRCSSQSGHNTVSWYQQALGQGPQFIFQYYREEENGRGNFPPRFSGLQFPNYSSELNVNALELDDSALYLCASSLAGVGLTDTQYFGPGTRLTVL.

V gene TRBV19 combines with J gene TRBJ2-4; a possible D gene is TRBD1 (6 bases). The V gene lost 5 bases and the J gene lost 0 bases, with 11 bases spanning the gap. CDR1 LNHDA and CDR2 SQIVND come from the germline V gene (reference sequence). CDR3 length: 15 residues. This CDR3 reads CASSVQQGAKNIQYF. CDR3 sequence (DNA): TGTGCCAGTAGTGTCCAACAGGGAGCCAAAAACATTCAGTACTTC.

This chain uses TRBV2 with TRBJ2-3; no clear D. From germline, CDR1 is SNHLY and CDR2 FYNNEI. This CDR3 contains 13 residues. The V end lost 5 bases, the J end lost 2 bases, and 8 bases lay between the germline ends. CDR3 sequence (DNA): TGTGCCAGCAGTAGACAATCCACAGATACGCAGTATTTT. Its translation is CASSRQSTDTQYF.

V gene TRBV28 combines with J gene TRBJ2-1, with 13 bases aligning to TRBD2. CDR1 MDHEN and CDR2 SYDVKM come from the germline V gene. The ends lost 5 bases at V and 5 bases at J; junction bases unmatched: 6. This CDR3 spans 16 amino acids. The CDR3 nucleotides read TGTGCCAGCAGTAGGACTAGCGGGAGTTTTGACAATGAGCAGTTCTTC. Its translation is CASSRTSGSFDNEQFF.

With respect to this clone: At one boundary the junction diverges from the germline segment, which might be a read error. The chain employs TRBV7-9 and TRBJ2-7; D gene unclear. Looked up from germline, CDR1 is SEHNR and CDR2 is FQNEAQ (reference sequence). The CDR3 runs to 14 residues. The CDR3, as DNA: TGTGCCAGCAGCTTATCTTCCAGTTCCTACGGGCAGTACTTC. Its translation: CASSLSSSSYGQYF.

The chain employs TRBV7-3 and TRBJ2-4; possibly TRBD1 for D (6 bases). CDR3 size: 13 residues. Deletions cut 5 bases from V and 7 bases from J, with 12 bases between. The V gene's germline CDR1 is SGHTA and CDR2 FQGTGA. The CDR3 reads CASSTQGSNIQYF. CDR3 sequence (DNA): TGTGCCAGCAGCACACAGGGATCCAACATTCAGTACTTC.